The 32 T cell receptor beta chains below were found in one sample sequenced in a study of blood T cell repertoires in COVID-19. Profiled with immunoSEQ multiplex PCR; TCRdb holds only in-frame clones, not every one. Here the sample spans fewer than 200,000 clones, less than 90% being singletons. The material sequenced was PBMCs or T cells enriched from blood (not recorded which). These TCRs come from a woman aged 45 to 65 who had recovered from COVID-19.

The rearrangement links TRBV9 to TRBJ1-2; possible D gene TRBD1, 5 bases. The CDR3 totals 14 residues. Germline V gives CDR1 SGDLS, CDR2 YYNGEE. V lost 0 bases and J lost 7, with 13 bases in between. CDR3 nucleotide sequence: TGTGCCAGCAGCGTAGATGTCAGGGCTTCTGGCTACACCTTC. It translates to CASSVDVRASGYTF. The whole variable domain, remainder taken from reference TRBV9 and TRBJ1-2, is DSGVTQTPKHLITATGQRVTLRCSPRSGDLSVYWYQQSLDQGLQFLIQYYNGEERAKGNILERFSAQQFPDLHSELNLSSLELGDSALYFCASSVDVRASGYTFGSGTRLTVV.

This sequence joins TRBV25-1 and TRBJ1-1, with a weak D call TRBD1 (5 bases). CDR1 and CDR2 from the germline V gene are MGHDK and SYGVNS. V was shortened by 5 bases and J by 1 base, with 11 bases between the two germline ends. This CDR3 comprises 14 residues. In DNA, the CDR3 is TGTGCCAGCAGTTCTGTCCAGGGGAACACTGAAGCTTTCTTT. Its translation is CASSSVQGNTEAFF.

The chain uses TRBV11-3 and TRBJ2-1, with a tentative D call TRBD2 (6 bases). CDR3 length equals 13 residues. V was clipped by 4 bases and J by 9 bases, with 13 bases between them. Per germline, CDR1 SGHNT and CDR2 YENEEA. The CDR3 DNA reads TGTGCCAGCAGCTCCCTGGGGGGATCTGAGCAGTTCTTC. Translated: CASSSLGGSEQFF.

The chain uses TRBV7-2 and TRBJ2-1; 8 bases map to TRBD2. The CDR3 runs 16 residues. V shed 1 base and J 8 bases; nucleotides not matched to a gene: 10. The germline V gene has CDR1 SGHTA and CDR2 FQGNSA. The CDR3 nucleotides read TGTGCCAGCAGCTTAGTTGCCAGCGGGAGAGTGGATGAGCAGTTCTTC. As protein: CASSLVASGRVDEQFF.

This chain connects TRBV13 to TRBJ1-2; unclear D gene. V gave up 6 bases and J gave up 0 bases, with 14 bases separating them. Germline assignment: CDR1 PRHDT and CDR2 FYEKMQ (reference sequence). The CDR3 totals 15 residues. CDR3 protein: CASRRAGRANYGYTF. The CDR3 coding sequence is TGTGCCAGCAGGCGGGCAGGCCGGGCTAACTATGGCTACACCTTC.

J is TRBJ1-5 and V is TRBV30; D may be TRBD1 (5 bases). Looked up from germline, CDR1 is GTSNPN and CDR2 is SVGIG (reference sequence). The CDR3 is made up of 13 amino acids. The ends were cut back, 2 bases at V and 5 bases at J, with 10 bases in the middle. The CDR3 loop reads CAWSSGRDQPQHF. CDR3 coding DNA: TGTGCCTGGAGTTCGGGCAGGGATCAGCCCCAGCATTTT. The whole variable domain, remainder taken from reference TRBV30 and TRBJ1-5, is SQTIHQWPATLVQPVGSPLSLECTVEGTSNPNLYWYRQAAGRGLQLLFYSVGIGQISSEVPQNLSASRPQDRQFILSSKKLLLSDSGFYLCAWSSGRDQPQHFGDGTRLSIL.

Points on this clone: Within the sample, other DNA sequences also encode this same CDR3. This chain links TRBV7-9 with TRBJ1-1, with no clear D. V dropped 1 base and J dropped 2 bases, with 8 bases sitting between them. Germline V gene sequence: CDR1 SEHNR, CDR2 FQNEAQ (reference sequence). The CDR3 is made up of 14 amino acids. The CDR3 sequence is CASSLGTVNTEAFF. The CDR3 DNA reads TGTGCCAGCAGCTTAGGAACAGTAAACACTGAAGCTTTCTTT.

J is TRBJ1-6 and V is TRBV30; TRBD1 aligns across 7 bases. Germline CDR1 reads GTSNPN; CDR2 reads SVGIG (reference sequence). The CDR3 totals 14 residues. V shed 5 bases and J 7 bases; nucleotides not matched to a gene: 8. The CDR3 DNA reads TGTGCCTGGGGGTTCCGGGACAGAAATTCACCCCTCCACTTT. As protein: CAWGFRDRNSPLHF.

The V and J genes are TRBV19 and TRBJ2-4, with a tentative D call TRBD1 (8 bases). V lost 4 bases and J lost 8, with 15 bases in between. The CDR3 sequence is 14 residues long. Germline V gene data show CDR1 as LNHDA and CDR2 as SQIVND (reference sequence). The CDR3 DNA reads as TGTGCCAGTAGTACTGGACAGGGAGGGGACATTCAGTACTTC. It yields the protein CASSTGQGGDIQYF.

This clone was detected a few times. The junction departs from the called germline gene at one end, perhaps through a read error. This chain links TRBV18 with TRBJ1-5; 11 bases fit TRBD1. This CDR3 comprises 16 residues. Per the germline V gene, CDR1 is KGHSH and CDR2 is LQKENI. This CDR3 is CASSLGTGGSNQPQHF. The CDR3 DNA sequence: TGTGCCAGCTCACTTGGGACAGGGGGGAGCAACCAGCCCCAGCATTTT. Complete variable domain (other parts from reference TRBV18 and TRBJ1-5): NAGVMQNPRHLVRRRGQEARLRCSPMKGHSHVYWYRQLPEEGLKFMVYLQKENIIDESGMPKERFSAEFPKEGPSILRIQQVVRGDSAAYFCASSLGTGGSNQPQHFGDGTRLSIL.

The sample holds one count of this clone. The rearrangement uses TRBV28 and TRBJ1-1; D remains ambiguous. V lost 1 base to trimming and J lost 0 bases, with 9 bases between them. This CDR3 region has 15 residues. From germline, CDR1 is MDHEN and CDR2 SYDVKM. This CDR3 is CASSLSSGVNTEAFF. DNA for the CDR3: TGTGCCAGCAGTTTATCGTCGGGAGTGAACACTGAAGCTTTCTTT.

The chain combines TRBV12-3 or TRBV12-4 with TRBJ1-3; D gene ambiguous. V shed 4 bases and J shed 2 bases, with 6 bases lying between them. This CDR3 is 13 amino acids long. CDR3 sequence: CASSSGAGNTIYF. The CDR3, as DNA: TGTGCCAGCAGTTCCGGAGCTGGAAACACCATATATTTT.

This clone showed up just once. J is TRBJ1-2 and V is TRBV7-9, with 7 bases matching TRBD1. Germline CDR1 and CDR2: SEHNR and FQNEAQ (reference sequence). Trimming removed 8 bases from V and 5 bases from J; junction bases left unmatched: 11. The CDR3 loop spans 14 amino acids. CDR3 region: CASGMGQIRYGYTF. CDR3 nucleotides: TGTGCCAGCGGAATGGGACAGATCCGTTATGGCTACACCTTC.

The chain joins TRBV19 to TRBJ1-2; 8 bases are a match to TRBD1. The J segment lost 4 bases and the V segment lost 3 bases, leaving 10 bases of the junction unmatched. Germline CDR1 reads LNHDA; CDR2 reads SQIVND (reference sequence). This CDR3 region has 16 residues. CDR3 loop: CASSIIRDRPPYGYTF. CDR3 DNA sequence: TGTGCCAGTAGTATTATCCGGGACAGGCCTCCCTATGGCTACACCTTC.

The chain has TRBV20-1 and TRBJ1-3; 8 nucleotides line up with TRBD1. Germline trimming cut 5 bases from V and 10 bases from J; bases unmatched to any gene: 4. Germline lookup yields CDR1 DFQATT and CDR2 SNEGSKA (reference sequence). This CDR3 is 11 amino acids long. The CDR3 reads CSAYRGRTIYF. The CDR3 DNA reads TGCAGTGCTTACAGGGGGAGGACCATATATTTT.

V gene TRBV19 combines with J gene TRBJ2-1, with 7 bases fitting TRBD2. V was pared by 4 bases and J by 9 bases, with 12 bases of the junction left unmatched. This CDR3 has 15 residues. Germline V lookup: CDR1 LNHDA, CDR2 SQIVND (reference sequence). Written as DNA, the CDR3 is TGTGCCAGTAGTACCCAAATCGGGGGGAGGCTTGAGCAGTTCTTC. This translates into CASSTQIGGRLEQFF.

The chain recombines TRBV6-5 with TRBJ1-1; TRBD1 might be the D (6 bases). This CDR3 is built from 14 residues. The germline V gene has CDR1 MNHEY and CDR2 SVGAGI. Trimming took 0 bases from V and 4 from J, leaving 9 bases between them. The CDR3 spells CASSYSAGVTEAFF. In DNA form, the CDR3 reads TGTGCCAGCAGTTACTCAGCAGGGGTCACTGAAGCTTTCTTT.

The CDR3 loop is CASRPGRGGYNEQFF. DNA for the CDR3: TGTGCCAGCAGGCCAGGGCGAGGGGGATACAATGAGCAGTTCTTC. The chain links TRBV28 to TRBJ2-1; TRBD1 is a possible D gene (6 bases). The CDR3 runs to 15 residues. CDR1 MDHEN and CDR2 SYDVKM come from the germline V gene. Between the trimmed V and J ends, which lost 6 bases and 4 bases, there was a span of 16 bases.

This chain uses TRBV7-3 with TRBJ2-2; maybe TRBD2 (6 bases). V lost 0 bases to trimming and J lost 6 bases, with 8 bases between them. Germline values: CDR1 SGHTA, CDR2 FQGTGA. The CDR3 consists of 14 residues. The CDR3 nucleotides read TGTGCCAGCAGCTTAACCGGGGGTGCCGGGGAGCTGTTTTTT. The encoded protein is CASSLTGGAGELFF.

This chain links TRBV5-3 with TRBJ2-7; 9 bases map to TRBD2. TRBV5-3 is treated as an ORF (open reading frame) with a function not yet certain. V dropped 4 bases and J dropped 7; count of bases not matched to a gene: 12. CDR3 length: 15 residues. The CDR3 region has the DNA TGTGCCAGAAGCCCAGTCCCGGGACTAGCTGATGAGCAGTACGTC. As protein: CARSPVPGLADEQYV.

This chain connects TRBV28 to TRBJ1-1; D is undetermined. Germline assignment: CDR1 MDHEN and CDR2 SYDVKM. The ends were cut back, 3 bases at V and 4 bases at J, with 12 bases in the middle. The CDR3 is made up of 14 amino acids. The CDR3 protein is CASSLDGRGTEAFF. The CDR3 nucleotides read TGTGCCAGCAGTTTGGACGGGCGGGGCACTGAAGCTTTCTTT. Variable domain in full (rest from reference TRBV28 and TRBJ1-1): DVKVTQSSRYLVKRTGEKVFLECVQDMDHENMFWYRQDPGLGLRLIYFSYDVKMKEKGDIPEGYSVSREKKERFSLILESASTNQTSMYLCASSLDGRGTEAFFGQGTRLTVV.

CDR3 amino acids: CASSPKGHQNTEAFF. For the CDR3, the DNA is TGTGCCAGCAGCCCGAAGGGACACCAAAACACTGAAGCTTTCTTT. The J gene is TRBJ1-1, the V gene TRBV9; D may be TRBD1 (6 bases). The germline V and J ends were trimmed by 4 bases and 2 bases, with 15 bases remaining between them. The CDR3 totals 15 residues. The germline CDR1 and CDR2 sequences are SGDLS and YYNGEE.

The V call is TRBV7-9, the J call TRBJ1-1, with 8 bases identical to TRBD1. V gave up 6 bases and J gave up 4 bases; unmatched junction bases: 7. CDR1 is SEHNR and CDR2 is FQNEAQ in the germline V gene (reference sequence). This CDR3 comprises 14 residues. This CDR3 reads CASRLGQGATEAFF. CDR3 sequence (DNA): TGTGCCAGCAGACTAGGACAGGGCGCCACTGAAGCTTTCTTT.

The CDR3 here is CASSQRGDTQYF. DNA for the CDR3: TGTGCCAGCAGCCAAAGGGGAGATACGCAGTATTTT. This rearrangement joins TRBV6-5 to TRBJ2-3; TRBD1 might be the D (5 bases). The CDR3 covers 12 residues. The germline CDR1 and CDR2 sequences are MNHEY and SVGAGI. V was cut by 6 bases and J by 5 bases, with 9 bases left in between.

This chain connects TRBV12-3 or TRBV12-4 to TRBJ2-3; the D is unclear. The V gene lost 8 bases and the J gene lost 6 bases, with 12 bases spanning the gap. The CDR3 contains 12 residues. Here the CDR3 reads CASALRWDTQYF. The CDR3 region has the DNA TGTGCCAGCGCCCTCCGGTGGGATACGCAGTATTTT.

The chain carries TRBV7-9 and TRBJ2-3; no reliable D call. CDR1 is SEHNR and CDR2 is FQNEAQ in the germline V gene (reference sequence). The CDR3 length is 12 residues. With 6 bases removed from V and 0 bases from J, the gap between germline ends came to 4 bases. DNA for the CDR3: TGTGCCAGCAGAGAGAGCACAGATACGCAGTATTTT. It specifies CASRESTDTQYF.

The J gene is TRBJ2-3, the V gene TRBV18; 7 nucleotides agree with TRBD2. The germline CDR1 and CDR2 sequences are KGHSH and LQKENI. This CDR3 contains 17 residues. After removal of 3 bases from V and 1 base from J, the junction contained 10 bases not matched to a gene. The CDR3 DNA sequence: TGTGCCAGCTCACCCCCTCGGGGGACTACCGGCACAGATACGCAGTATTTT. Its protein product is CASSPPRGTTGTDTQYF. Drawing the rest from reference TRBV18 and TRBJ2-3, the complete variable domain is NAGVMQNPRHLVRRRGQEARLRCSPMKGHSHVYWYRQLPEEGLKFMVYLQKENIIDESGMPKERFSAEFPKEGPSILRIQQVVRGDSAAYFCASSPPRGTTGTDTQYFGPGTRLTVL.

This rearrangement joins TRBV12-3 or TRBV12-4 to TRBJ1-5, with no clear D. This CDR3 contains 12 residues. The V and J ends lost 7 bases and 2 bases respectively, with 6 bases between them. The CDR3 reads CASTSGNQPQHF. The CDR3 DNA is TGTGCCAGCACCTCGGGCAATCAGCCCCAGCATTTT.

The chain links TRBV4-3 to TRBJ1-4; tentative D call: TRBD1 (5 bases). V lost 3 bases and J lost 8, with 10 bases in between. Germline V lookup: CDR1 LGHNA, CDR2 YSLEER. This CDR3 has 13 amino acids. CDR3 amino acids: CASSQAQAEKLFF. The DNA of the CDR3 is TGCGCCAGCAGCCAGGCACAGGCGGAAAAACTGTTTTTT.

Here the CDR3 DNA reads TGTGCCAGCAGCGTAGACGGCGGGAGTACAGATACGCAGTATTTT. The encoded protein is CASSVDGGSTDTQYF. This rearrangement joins TRBV9 to TRBJ2-3; 7 nucleotides agree with TRBD2. The CDR3 is 15 amino acids. Germline assignment: CDR1 SGDLS and CDR2 YYNGEE. The ends lost 0 bases at V and 3 bases at J; junction bases unmatched: 4.

The V and J genes are TRBV4-2 and TRBJ2-1, with 7 nucleotides matching TRBD1. CDR1 LGHNA and CDR2 YNFKEQ come from the germline V gene. This CDR3 contains 13 residues. The ends lost 0 bases at V and 14 bases at J; junction bases unmatched: 7. The CDR3 region is CASSQEGRQGKFF. In DNA form, the CDR3 reads TGTGCCAGCAGCCAAGAAGGGAGACAGGGAAAGTTCTTC.

This chain uses TRBV5-6 with TRBJ1-3, with a weak D call TRBD1 (5 bases). CDR3 length equals 14 residues. Germline loops: CDR1 SGHDT, CDR2 YYEEEE. With 4 bases removed from V and 4 bases from J, the gap between germline ends came to 12 bases. The CDR3 loop is CASSVGGSGNTIYF. CDR3 coding DNA: TGTGCCAGCAGCGTCGGGGGGTCAGGAAACACCATATATTTT.